The sequence of this TCR beta chain was determined in a study of CD8+ T cells in alopecia areata. At the level of the study: Tofacitinib ran 6 to 18 months, followed by 6 months off drug. Severity in treated patients was scored by percentage of scalp area affected.

The treatment was: oral pan-JAK inhibitor, 5-10 mg twice daily. V was cut by 2 bases and J by 5 bases, with 3 bases left in between. The CDR3 length is 10 residues. The V gene's germline CDR1 is SQVTM and CDR2 ANQGSEA. RNA was isolated and reverse transcribed to cDNA, the sequencing template. The data were produced by immunoSEQ multiplex PCR, yet TCRdb's version contains in-frame clones alone and is incomplete. The sample lists 80,000 or so clones, approximately 66% occurring once. V is TRBV29-1 and J is TRBJ2-5; D gene unclear. This sequence was found in a human donor with alopecia areata. This sample comprised CD8+ T cells sorted from blood, obtained at week 24, from a patient treated with tofacitinib. The CDR3 DNA is TGCAGCGTTGAATCTGAGACCCAGTACTTC. Residues: CSVESETQYF.